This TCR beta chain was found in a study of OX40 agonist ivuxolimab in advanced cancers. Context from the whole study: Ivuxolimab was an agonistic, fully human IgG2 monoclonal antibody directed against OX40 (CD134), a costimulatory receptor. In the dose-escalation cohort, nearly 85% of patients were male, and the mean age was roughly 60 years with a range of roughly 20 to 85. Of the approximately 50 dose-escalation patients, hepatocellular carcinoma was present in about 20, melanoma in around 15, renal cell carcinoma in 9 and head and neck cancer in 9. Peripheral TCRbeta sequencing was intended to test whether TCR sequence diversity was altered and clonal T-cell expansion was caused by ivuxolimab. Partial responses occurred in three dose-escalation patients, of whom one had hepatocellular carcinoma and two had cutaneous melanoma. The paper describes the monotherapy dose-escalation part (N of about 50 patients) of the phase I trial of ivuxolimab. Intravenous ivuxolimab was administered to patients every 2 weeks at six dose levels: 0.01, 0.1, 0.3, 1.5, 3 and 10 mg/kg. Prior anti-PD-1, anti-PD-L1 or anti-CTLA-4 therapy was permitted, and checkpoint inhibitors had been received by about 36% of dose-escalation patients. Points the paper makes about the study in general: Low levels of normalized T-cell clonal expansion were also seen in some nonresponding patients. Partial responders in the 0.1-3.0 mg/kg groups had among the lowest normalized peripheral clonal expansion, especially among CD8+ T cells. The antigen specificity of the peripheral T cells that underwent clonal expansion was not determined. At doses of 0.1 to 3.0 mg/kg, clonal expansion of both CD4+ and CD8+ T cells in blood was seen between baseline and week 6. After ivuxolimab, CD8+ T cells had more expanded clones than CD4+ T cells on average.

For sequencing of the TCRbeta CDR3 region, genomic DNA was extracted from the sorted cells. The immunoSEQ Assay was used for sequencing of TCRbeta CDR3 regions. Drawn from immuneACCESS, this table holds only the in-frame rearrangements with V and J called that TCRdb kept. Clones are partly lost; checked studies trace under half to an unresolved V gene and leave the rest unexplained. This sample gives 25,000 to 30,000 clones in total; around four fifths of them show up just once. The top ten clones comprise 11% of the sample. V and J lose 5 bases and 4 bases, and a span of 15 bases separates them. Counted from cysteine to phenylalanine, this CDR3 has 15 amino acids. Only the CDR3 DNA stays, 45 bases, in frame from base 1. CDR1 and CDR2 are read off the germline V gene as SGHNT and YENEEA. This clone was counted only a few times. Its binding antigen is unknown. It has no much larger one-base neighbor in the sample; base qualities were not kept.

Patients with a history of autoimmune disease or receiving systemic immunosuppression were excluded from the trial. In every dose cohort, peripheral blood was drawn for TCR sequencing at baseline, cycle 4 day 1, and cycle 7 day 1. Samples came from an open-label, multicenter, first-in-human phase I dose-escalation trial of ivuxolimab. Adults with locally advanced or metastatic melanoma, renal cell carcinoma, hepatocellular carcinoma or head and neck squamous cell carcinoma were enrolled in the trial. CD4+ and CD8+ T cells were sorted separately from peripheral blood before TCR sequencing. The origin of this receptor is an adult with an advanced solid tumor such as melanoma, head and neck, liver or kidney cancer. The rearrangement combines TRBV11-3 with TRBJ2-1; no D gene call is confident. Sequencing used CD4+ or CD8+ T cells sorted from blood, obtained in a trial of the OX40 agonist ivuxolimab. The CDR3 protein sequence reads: CASSPYPLRYNEQFF. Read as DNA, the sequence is TGTGCCAGCAGCCCATACCCCCTTAGGTACAATGAGCAGTTCTTC.